The entry below describes one T cell receptor (beta chain). The target antigen is unknown. Using CD45RO/CCR7/CD25/CD127/CD95/CD27, CD4+ naive, central memory, regulatory and stem cell-like memory cells were sorted. As every portion of the isolated RNA was reverse transcribed, the sequencing read expressed TCRB transcripts. Across stem cell-like memory T cell samples, reads averaged about 1 million. The data were produced by immunoSEQ multiplex PCR, yet TCRdb's version contains in-frame clones alone and is incomplete. Of approximately 120,000 clones listed, 40% are singletons. This CDR3 has 15 amino acids. Unmatched junction bases numbered 8, after V lost 5 bases and J lost 3 bases. Germline assignment: CDR1 SEHNR and CDR2 FQNEAQ (reference sequence). This specimen comes from a study of beta chain features in type 1 diabetes. General study points: Patients' naive, central memory and Treg TCRB repertoires seemed closer to one another than those of healthy donors. High TCR expression in some cells could lead to their over-representation in cDNA sequencing.

The sample taken for sequencing was stem cell memory CD4+ T cells from blood. The source is a woman between 18 and 30 years old in good health. J is TRBJ2-3 and V is TRBV7-9; 7 nucleotides align to TRBD2. The CDR3 loop is CASSPRGVGTDTQYF. The CDR3 bases are TGTGCCAGCAGCCCCCGGGGGGTTGGGACAGATACGCAGTATTTT.